This T cell receptor beta chain was profiled in a study of cytomegalovirus exposure and HLA in healthy donors. Although they were nominally healthy when sampled, donors likely had unrecorded immune exposures. On this clone: Its antigen is not known.

General study results and limits: A later analysis by the authors found several of the most significant clusters apparently linked to common viral pathogens.

Amplification used 60 Vbeta primers and 13 Jbeta primers. This table comes from immunoSEQ multiplex PCR, and its TCRdb copy is limited to in-frame clones, with some not included. This table lists 100,000 to 150,000 clones. Trimming shortened V by 4 bases and J by 3 bases, and 9 bases separated the two germline ends. The CDR3 loop spans 13 amino acids. Germline V CDR1 and CDR2: LNHDA, SQIVND (reference sequence). This sequence was found in a woman in her 40s in good health and CMV-seropositive. The chain employs TRBV19 and TRBJ1-1; D unclear. Sequenced: PBMCs. The CDR3, as DNA: TGTGCCAGTAGTAAGCCAGGCTACACTGAAGCTTTCTTT. Protein: CASSKPGYTEAFF.